The 10 T cell receptor beta chains given below trace back to one sample, sequenced in a study of T cells in Graves' hyperthyroidism and ophthalmopathy. RNA transcripts yielded amplified TCR beta CDR3 regions. TCR CDR3 regions were first amplified by RT-PCR with HTBI primers. TCRdb ran MiXCR on the multiplex PCR reads and lists one entry per CDR3 protein. Among some 510,000 distinct CDR3 sequences listed, less than 25% were seen once. The sample comprised blood. Receptors originate from a man younger than 35 with Graves' hyperthyroidism.

This clonotype was detected ten times or more. The chain joins TRBV30 to TRBJ2-7; either TRBD1 or TRBD2 may supply D (6 bases each). The CDR3 is made up of 12 amino acids. V was pared by 1 base and J by 3 bases, with 7 bases between. From germline, CDR1 is GTSNPN and CDR2 SVGIG (reference sequence). CDR3 in amino acids: CAWSEGGYEQYF. Written as DNA, the CDR3 is TGTGCCTGGAGTGAGGGGGGCTACGAGCAGTACTTC.

This clonotype showed up many times. CDR3 sequence reads: CASSSNRWGEQYF. The CDR3 coding sequence is TGTGCCAGCAGTTCCAACCGTTGGGGGGAGCAGTACTTC. V and J are TRBV12-3 or TRBV12-4 and TRBJ2-7; D possibly matches TRBD1 or TRBD2 (5 bases each). The CDR3 has 13 residues. V lost 4 bases and J 7 bases, leaving 14 bases between the germline ends.

This clonotype appeared many times. The chain couples TRBV6-1 to TRBJ2-7; 8 bases fit TRBD2. The CDR3 consists of 15 residues. Per germline, CDR1 MNHNS and CDR2 SASEGT. V was pared by 5 bases and J by 4 bases, with 10 bases of the junction left unmatched. CDR3 protein: CASSQIGGGQYEQYF. CDR3 DNA sequence: TGTGCCAGCAGTCAAATCGGGGGGGGGCAATACGAGCAGTACTTC.

The chain links TRBV29-1 to TRBJ2-7, with 9 bases identical to TRBD1. There are 13 residues in the CDR3. CDR1 SQVTM and CDR2 ANQGSEA come from the germline V gene. J gave up 2 bases and V 7 bases, and 6 bases lay outside the gene matches. The CDR3 loop reads CSGGTGRTYEQYF. CDR3 in DNA: TGCAGCGGGGGGACAGGGAGGACCTACGAGCAGTACTTC.

This clonotype has only a few counts. The chain uses TRBV4-1 and TRBJ1-1, with 7 bases matching TRBD1. The trim removed 2 bases at V and 3 bases at J, leaving 15 bases unmatched. Per germline, CDR1 MGHRA and CDR2 YSYEKL. CDR3 size: 18 residues. CDR3 sequence (DNA): TGCGCCAGCAGCCAAAAGGGGGGTGAGGGGGCATCTCACACTGAAGCTTTCTTT. Translation: CASSQKGGEGASHTEAFF.

This clonotype occurred many times. The genes are TRBV25-1 and TRBJ2-7; 7 positions agree with TRBD2. The CDR3 length is 13 residues. Germline assignment: CDR1 MGHDK and CDR2 SYGVNS. The junction had 11 bases not matched to a gene; V was cut back by 9 bases and J by 6 bases. Written as DNA, the CDR3 is TGTGCCAGTTCGGACTGGCCGGGAGGCGAGCAGTACTTC. This gives the protein CASSDWPGGEQYF.

The chain recombines TRBV5-1 with TRBJ2-7; 7 bases fit TRBD1. The CDR3 has 12 amino acids. Germline loops: CDR1 SGHRS, CDR2 YFSETQ. V gave up 4 bases and J gave up 10 bases; unmatched junction bases: 8. CDR3 protein: CASSTDRAPQYF. The CDR3 nucleotides read TGCGCCAGCAGCACCGACAGGGCGCCCCAGTACTTC.

J is TRBJ2-7 and V is TRBV20-1; TRBD2 might be the D (6 bases). Trimming pared 4 bases from V and 3 bases from J, leaving 16 bases between. Looked up from germline, CDR1 is DFQATT and CDR2 is SNEGSKA (reference sequence). This CDR3 is 14 amino acids long. The CDR3: CSATYQGRYYEQYF. CDR3 nucleotides: TGCAGTGCTACATATCAAGGGAGGTACTACGAGCAGTACTTC.

This clonotype was detected many times. This chain uses TRBV27 with TRBJ2-6; D not resolved. The V gene lost 4 bases and the J gene lost 1 base, with 8 bases spanning the gap. CDR3 length: 15 residues. Germline V gene lookup returns CDR1 MNHEY and CDR2 SMNVEV (reference sequence). The CDR3 loop reads CASSSTLSGANVLTF. Written as DNA, the CDR3 is TGTGCCAGCAGTTCGACACTGTCTGGGGCCAACGTCCTGACTTTC. The full variable domain, rest sourced from reference TRBV27 and TRBJ2-6, is EAQVTQNPRYLITVTGKKLTVTCSQNMNHEYMSWYRQDPGLGLRQIYYSMNVEVTDKGDVPEGYKVSRKEKRNFPLILESPSPNQTSLYFCASSSTLSGANVLTFGAGSRLTVL.

V gene TRBV28 combines with J gene TRBJ2-6; the D is unclear. Looked up from germline, CDR1 is MDHEN and CDR2 is SYDVKM. The V end was cut by 6 bases, the J end by 4 bases, with 13 bases between. The CDR3 is 15 residues long. The CDR3 bases are TGTGCCAGCAGCCCAAGATCCTCCGGGGCCAACGTCCTGACTTTC. Its protein product is CASSPRSSGANVLTF.